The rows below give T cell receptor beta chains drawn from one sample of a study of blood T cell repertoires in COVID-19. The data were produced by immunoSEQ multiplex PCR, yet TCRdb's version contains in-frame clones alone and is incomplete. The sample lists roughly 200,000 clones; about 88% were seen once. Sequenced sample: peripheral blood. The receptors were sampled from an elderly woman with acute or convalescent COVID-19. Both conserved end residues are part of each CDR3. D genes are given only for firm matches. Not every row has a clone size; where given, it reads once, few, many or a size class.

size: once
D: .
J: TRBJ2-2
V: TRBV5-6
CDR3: CASSLQTGYTGELFF
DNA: TGTGCCAGCAGCTTACAGACAGGATACACCGGGGAGCTGTTTTTT

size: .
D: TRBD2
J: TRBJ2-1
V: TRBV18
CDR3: CASSPTGTSGPNEQFF
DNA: TGTGCCAGCTCACCTACCGGGACTAGTGGGCCGAATGAGCAGTTCTTC

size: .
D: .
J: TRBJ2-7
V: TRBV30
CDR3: CAWSVREYQYF
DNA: TGTGCCTGGAGTGTACGAGAATACCAGTACTTC

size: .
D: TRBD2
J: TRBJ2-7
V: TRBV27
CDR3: CASSSPSGRADEQYF
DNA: TGTGCCAGCAGTTCCCCTAGCGGGAGGGCTGACGAGCAGTACTTC

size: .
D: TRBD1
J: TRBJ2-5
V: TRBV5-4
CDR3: CASSSPGQGKETQYF
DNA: TGTGCCAGCAGCTCACCGGGACAGGGTAAAGAGACCCAGTACTTC

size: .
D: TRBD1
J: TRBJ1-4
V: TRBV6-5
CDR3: CASSYSGTGREKLFF
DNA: TGTGCCAGCAGTTACTCCGGGACAGGGCGCGAAAAACTGTTTTTT

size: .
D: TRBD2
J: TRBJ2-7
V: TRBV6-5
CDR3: CASRRGTSHSYEQYF
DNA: TGTGCCAGCAGACGAGGGACTAGCCACTCTTACGAGCAGTACTTC

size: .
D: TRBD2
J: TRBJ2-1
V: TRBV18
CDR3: CASSLGLAGVGNEQFF
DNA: TGTGCCAGCTCACTTGGACTAGCGGGAGTAGGCAATGAGCAGTTCTTC

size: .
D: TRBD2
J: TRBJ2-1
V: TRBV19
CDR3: CASTRAVTSGRYGGNEQFF
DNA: TGTGCCAGTACCCGGGCCGTCACTAGCGGGAGGTACGGGGGCAATGAGCAGTTCTTC

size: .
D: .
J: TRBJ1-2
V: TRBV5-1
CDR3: CASREGQAGNGYTF
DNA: TGCGCCAGCAGGGAGGGGCAGGCGGGTAATGGCTACACCTTC

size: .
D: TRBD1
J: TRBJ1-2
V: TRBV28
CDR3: CASSLPDRVYGYTF
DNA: TGTGCCAGCAGCCTACCCGACAGGGTGTATGGCTACACCTTC

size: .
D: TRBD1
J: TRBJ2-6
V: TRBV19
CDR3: CATQGGQGRSGANVLTF
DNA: TGTGCCACCCAAGGGGGACAGGGTAGAAGCGGGGCCAACGTCCTGACTTTC

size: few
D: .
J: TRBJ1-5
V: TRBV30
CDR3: CAWSVKGLADQPQHF
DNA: TGTGCCTGGAGTGTAAAAGGATTAGCGGATCAGCCCCAGCATTTT

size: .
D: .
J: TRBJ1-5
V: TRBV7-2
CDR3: CASSLLAGLNQPQHF
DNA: TGTGCCAGCAGCTTATTGGCAGGACTCAATCAGCCCCAGCATTTT

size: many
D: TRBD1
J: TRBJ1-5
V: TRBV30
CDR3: CAWNRQGVSQPQHF
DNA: TGTGCCTGGAACAGGCAGGGGGTAAGTCAGCCCCAGCATTTT

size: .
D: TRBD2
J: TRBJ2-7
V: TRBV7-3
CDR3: CASSYRQAGPYEQYF
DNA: TGTGCCAGCAGCTATCGACAAGCGGGGCCTTACGAGCAGTACTTC

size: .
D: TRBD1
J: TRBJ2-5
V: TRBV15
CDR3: CATSVGTGTAQETQYF
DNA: TGTGCCACCAGCGTAGGAACCGGGACAGCTCAAGAGACCCAGTACTTC

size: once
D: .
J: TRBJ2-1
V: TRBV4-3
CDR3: CASSHLSSGEQFF
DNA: TGCGCCAGCAGCCACCTAAGCTCAGGTGAGCAGTTCTTC

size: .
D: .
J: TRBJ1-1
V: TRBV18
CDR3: CASSPASSSNTEAFF
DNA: TGTGCCAGCTCACCCGCATCGAGCTCGAACACTGAAGCTTTCTTT

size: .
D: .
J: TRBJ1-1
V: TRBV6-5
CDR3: CASSYLVAGTEAFF
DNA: TGTGCCAGCAGTTACTTAGTAGCCGGGACTGAAGCTTTCTTT

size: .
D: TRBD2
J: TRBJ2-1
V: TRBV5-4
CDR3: CASSSAGGRAYNEQFF
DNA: TGTGCCAGCAGCTCCGCGGGGGGAAGGGCCTACAATGAGCAGTTCTTC

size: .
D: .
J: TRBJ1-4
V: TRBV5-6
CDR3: CASRLRGSNEKLFF
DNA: TGTGCCAGCAGACTGAGGGGGTCTAATGAAAAACTGTTTTTT

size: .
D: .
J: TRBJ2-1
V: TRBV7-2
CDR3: CASSLVSSRSYNEQFF
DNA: TGTGCCAGCAGCTTAGTCTCGAGTCGCTCCTACAATGAGCAGTTCTTC

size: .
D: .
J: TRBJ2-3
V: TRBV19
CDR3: CASSIEETDTQYF
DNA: TGTGCCAGTAGTATAGAAGAGACAGATACGCAGTATTTT

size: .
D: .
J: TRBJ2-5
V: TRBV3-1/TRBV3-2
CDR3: CASSRRILDETQYF
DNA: TGTGCCAGCAGCCGCAGGATCCTGGATGAGACCCAGTACTTC

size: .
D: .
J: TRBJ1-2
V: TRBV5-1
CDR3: CASSLMQGISGYGYTF
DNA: TGCGCCAGCAGCTTGATGCAGGGGATCAGTGGGTATGGCTACACCTTC

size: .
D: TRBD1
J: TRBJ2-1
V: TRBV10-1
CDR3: CASSPGQYNEQFF
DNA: TGCGCCAGCAGCCCGGGACAGTACAATGAGCAGTTCTTC

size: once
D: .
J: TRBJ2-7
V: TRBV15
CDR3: CATSRLGQSSYEQYF
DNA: TGTGCCACCAGCCGTCTGGGACAAAGCTCCTACGAGCAGTACTTC

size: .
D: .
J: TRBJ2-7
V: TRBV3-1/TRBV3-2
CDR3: CASNQQGLTYEQYF
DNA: TGTGCCAGCAACCAGCAGGGGCTAACCTACGAGCAGTACTTC

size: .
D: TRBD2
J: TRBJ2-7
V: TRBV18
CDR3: CASSRASGAYEQYF
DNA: TGTGCCAGCTCCCGAGCTAGCGGGGCGTACGAGCAGTACTTC

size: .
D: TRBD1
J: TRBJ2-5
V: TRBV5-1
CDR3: CASSWGQLSLETQYF
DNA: TGCGCCAGCAGCTGGGGACAGTTGTCGTTGGAGACCCAGTACTTC

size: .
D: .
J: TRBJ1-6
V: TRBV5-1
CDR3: CASSLGLTSSYNSPLHF
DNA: TGCGCCAGCAGCTTGGGACTCACGAGCTCCTATAATTCACCCCTCCACTTT

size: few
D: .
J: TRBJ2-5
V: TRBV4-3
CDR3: CASSQAWGQWETQYF
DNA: TGCGCCAGCAGCCAAGCATGGGGGCAGTGGGAGACCCAGTACTTC

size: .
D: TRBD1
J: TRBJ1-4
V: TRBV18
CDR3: CASSTTGQGAFEKLFF
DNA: TGTGCCAGCTCAACGACCGGACAGGGGGCGTTCGAAAAACTGTTTTTT

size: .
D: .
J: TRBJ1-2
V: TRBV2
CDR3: CASQLGGGVDYGYTF
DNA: TGTGCCAGTCAACTAGGAGGTGGGGTGGACTATGGCTACACCTTC

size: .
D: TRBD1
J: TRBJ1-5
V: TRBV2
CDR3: CASRDRANQPQHF
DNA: TGTGCCAGCCGGGACAGGGCGAATCAGCCCCAGCATTTT

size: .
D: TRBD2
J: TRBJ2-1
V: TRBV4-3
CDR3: CASSQVGLAGESYNEQFF
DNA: TGCGCCAGCAGCCAAGTAGGGCTAGCGGGAGAGTCTTACAATGAGCAGTTCTTC

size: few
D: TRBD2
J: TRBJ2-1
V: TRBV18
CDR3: CASSPKLPRLAAEINEQFF
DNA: TGTGCCAGCTCACCAAAGCTTCCGAGACTAGCGGCTGAGATCAATGAGCAGTTCTTC

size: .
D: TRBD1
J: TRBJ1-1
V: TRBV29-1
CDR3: CSGLRTGPNTEAFF
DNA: TGCAGCGGACTCAGGACAGGGCCGAACACTGAAGCTTTCTTT

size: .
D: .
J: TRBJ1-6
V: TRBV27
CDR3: CASSPAGRNSPLHF
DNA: TGTGCCAGCAGTCCCGCGGGGCGAAATTCACCCCTCCACTTT

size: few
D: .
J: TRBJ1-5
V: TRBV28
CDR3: CASTFSPGQYNQPQHF
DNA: TGTGCCAGCACCTTTTCCCCGGGACAATACAATCAGCCCCAGCATTTT

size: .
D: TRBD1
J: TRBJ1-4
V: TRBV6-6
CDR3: CASIPGQGVVEKLFF
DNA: TGTGCCAGCATCCCTGGACAGGGGGTGGTTGAAAAACTGTTTTTT

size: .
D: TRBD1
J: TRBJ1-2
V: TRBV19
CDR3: CASTGTGYGYTF
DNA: TGTGCCAGTACCGGGACAGGCTATGGCTACACCTTC

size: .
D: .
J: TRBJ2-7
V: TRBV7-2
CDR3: CASSSPRRYEQYF
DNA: TGTGCCAGCAGCTCCCCCCGGCGGTACGAGCAGTACTTC

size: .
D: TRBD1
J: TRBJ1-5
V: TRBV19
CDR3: CASSMVQGAPYQPQHF
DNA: TGTGCCAGTAGTATGGTGCAGGGGGCGCCTTATCAGCCCCAGCATTTT

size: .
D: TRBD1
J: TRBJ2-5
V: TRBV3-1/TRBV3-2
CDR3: CASSQDFRGQGATQYF
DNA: TGTGCCAGCAGCCAAGATTTTCGGGGACAGGGGGCGACCCAGTACTTC

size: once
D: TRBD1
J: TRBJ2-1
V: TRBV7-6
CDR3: CASSVRGSSYNEQFF
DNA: TGTGCCAGCAGCGTCAGGGGGAGCTCCTACAATGAGCAGTTCTTC

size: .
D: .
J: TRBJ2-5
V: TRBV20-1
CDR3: CSARPGETQYF
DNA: TGCAGTGCTAGACCCGGAGAGACCCAGTACTTC

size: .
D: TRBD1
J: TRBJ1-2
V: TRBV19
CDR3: CASSPRDRGAPNYGYTF
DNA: TGTGCCAGTAGTCCTCGGGACAGGGGAGCCCCTAACTATGGCTACACCTTC